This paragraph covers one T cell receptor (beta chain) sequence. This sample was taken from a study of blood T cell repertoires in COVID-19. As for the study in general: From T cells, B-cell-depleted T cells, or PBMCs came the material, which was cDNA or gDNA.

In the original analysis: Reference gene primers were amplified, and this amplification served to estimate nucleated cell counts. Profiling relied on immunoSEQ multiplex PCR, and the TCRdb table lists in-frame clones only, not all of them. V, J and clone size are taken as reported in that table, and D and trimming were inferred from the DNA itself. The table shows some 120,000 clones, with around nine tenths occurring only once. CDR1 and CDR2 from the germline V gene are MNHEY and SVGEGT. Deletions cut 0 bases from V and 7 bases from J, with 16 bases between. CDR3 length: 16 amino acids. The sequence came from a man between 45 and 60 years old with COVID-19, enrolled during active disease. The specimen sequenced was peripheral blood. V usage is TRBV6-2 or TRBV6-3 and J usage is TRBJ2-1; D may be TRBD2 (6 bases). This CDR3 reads CASSYSKSGTRNEQFF. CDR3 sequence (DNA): TGTGCCAGCAGTTACTCGAAGTCCGGGACTCGAAATGAGCAGTTCTTC.